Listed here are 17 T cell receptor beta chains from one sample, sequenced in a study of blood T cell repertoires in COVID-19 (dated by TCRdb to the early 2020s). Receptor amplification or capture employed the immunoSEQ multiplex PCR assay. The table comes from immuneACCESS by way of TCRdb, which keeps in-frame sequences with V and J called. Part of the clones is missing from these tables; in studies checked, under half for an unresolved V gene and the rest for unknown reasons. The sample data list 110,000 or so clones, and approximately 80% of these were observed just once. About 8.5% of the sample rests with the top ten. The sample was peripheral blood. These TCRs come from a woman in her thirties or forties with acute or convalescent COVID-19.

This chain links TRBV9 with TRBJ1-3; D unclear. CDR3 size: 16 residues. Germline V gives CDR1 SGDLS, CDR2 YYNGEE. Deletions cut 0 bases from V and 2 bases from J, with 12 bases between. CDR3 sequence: CASSVAAGEAGNTIYF. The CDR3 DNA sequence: TGTGCCAGCAGCGTAGCGGCGGGAGAGGCTGGAAACACCATATATTTT.

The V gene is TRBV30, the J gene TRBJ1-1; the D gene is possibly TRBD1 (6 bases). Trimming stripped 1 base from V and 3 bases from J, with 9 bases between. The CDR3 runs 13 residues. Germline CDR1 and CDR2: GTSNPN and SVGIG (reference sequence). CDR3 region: CAWSGQGYTEAFF. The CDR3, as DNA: TGTGCCTGGAGTGGGCAGGGGTACACTGAAGCTTTCTTT.

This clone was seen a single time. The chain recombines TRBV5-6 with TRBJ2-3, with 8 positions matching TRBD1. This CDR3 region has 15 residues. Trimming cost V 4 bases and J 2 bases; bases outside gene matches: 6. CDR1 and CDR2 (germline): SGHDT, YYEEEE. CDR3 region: CASSPGQGFTDTQYF. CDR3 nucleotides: TGTGCCAGCAGCCCTGGACAGGGCTTCACAGATACGCAGTATTTT.

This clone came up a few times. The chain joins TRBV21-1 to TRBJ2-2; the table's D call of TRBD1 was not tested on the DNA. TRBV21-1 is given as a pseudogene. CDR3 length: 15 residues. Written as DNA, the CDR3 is TGTGCCAGCGGGTATAGGGGACAGGGATGGGGGGAGCTGTTTTTT. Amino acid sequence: CASGYRGQGWGELFF.

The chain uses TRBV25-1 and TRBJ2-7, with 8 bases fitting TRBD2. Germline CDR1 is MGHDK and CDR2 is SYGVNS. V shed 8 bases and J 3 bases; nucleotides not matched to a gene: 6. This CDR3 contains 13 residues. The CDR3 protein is CASDSGASYEQYF. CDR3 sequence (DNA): TGTGCCAGCGATAGCGGGGCGAGCTACGAGCAGTACTTC.

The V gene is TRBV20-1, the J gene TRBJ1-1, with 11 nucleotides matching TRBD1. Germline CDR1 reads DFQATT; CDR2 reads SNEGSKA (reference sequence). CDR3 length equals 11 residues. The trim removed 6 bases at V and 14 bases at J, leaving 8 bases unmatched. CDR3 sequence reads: CSAMDRGRKFF. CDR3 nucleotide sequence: TGCAGTGCGATGGACAGGGGGCGAAAGTTCTTT.

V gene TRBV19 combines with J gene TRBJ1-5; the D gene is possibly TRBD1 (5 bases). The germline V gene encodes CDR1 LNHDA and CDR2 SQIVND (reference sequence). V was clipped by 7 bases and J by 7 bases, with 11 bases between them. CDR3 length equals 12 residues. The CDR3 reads CASTGGGQPQHF. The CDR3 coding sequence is TGTGCCAGTACCGGCGGGGGACAGCCCCAGCATTTT.

CDR3 protein: CASSLTGADYGYTF. The DNA for the CDR3 is TGCGCCAGCAGCTTGACGGGTGCCGACTATGGCTACACCTTC. The chain employs TRBV5-1 and TRBJ1-2; D remains ambiguous. Looked up from germline, CDR1 is SGHRS and CDR2 is YFSETQ. Trimming left V 1 base short and J 3 bases short, with 10 bases between. The CDR3 covers 14 residues.

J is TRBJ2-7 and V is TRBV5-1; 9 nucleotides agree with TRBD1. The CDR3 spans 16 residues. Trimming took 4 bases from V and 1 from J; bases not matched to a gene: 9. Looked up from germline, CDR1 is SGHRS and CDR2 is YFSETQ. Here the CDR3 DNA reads TGCGCCAGCAGCCCCCTAACAGGGGGCTTTTCCTACGAGCAGTACTTC. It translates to CASSPLTGGFSYEQYF.

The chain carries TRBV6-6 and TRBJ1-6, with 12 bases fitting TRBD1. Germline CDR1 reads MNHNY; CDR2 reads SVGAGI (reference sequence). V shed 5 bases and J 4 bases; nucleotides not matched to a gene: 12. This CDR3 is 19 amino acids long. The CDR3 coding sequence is TGTGCCAGCAGTCGCTCCGGGACAGGGGGCTCGATGTATAATTCACCCCTCCACTTT. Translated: CASSRSGTGGSMYNSPLHF.

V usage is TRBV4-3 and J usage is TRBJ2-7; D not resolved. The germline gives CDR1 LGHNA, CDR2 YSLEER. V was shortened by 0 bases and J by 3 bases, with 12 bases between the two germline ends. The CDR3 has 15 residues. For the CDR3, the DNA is TGCGCCAGCAGCCAAGATCTTTCGTCGAGCTACGAGCAGTACTTC. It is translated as CASSQDLSSSYEQYF.

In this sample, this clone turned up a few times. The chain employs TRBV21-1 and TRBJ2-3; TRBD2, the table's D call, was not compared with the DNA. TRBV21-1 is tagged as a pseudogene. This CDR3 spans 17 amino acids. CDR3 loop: CASSKVGGNASTDTQYF. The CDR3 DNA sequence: TGTGCCAGCAGCAAGGTGGGAGGGAACGCTAGCACAGATACGCAGTATTTT.

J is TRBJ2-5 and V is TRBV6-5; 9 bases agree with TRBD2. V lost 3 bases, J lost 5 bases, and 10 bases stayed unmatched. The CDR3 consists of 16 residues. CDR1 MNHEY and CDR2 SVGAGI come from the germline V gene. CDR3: CASSYSAGGHLETQYF. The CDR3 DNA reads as TGTGCCAGCAGTTATTCAGCGGGGGGCCACTTGGAGACCCAGTACTTC.

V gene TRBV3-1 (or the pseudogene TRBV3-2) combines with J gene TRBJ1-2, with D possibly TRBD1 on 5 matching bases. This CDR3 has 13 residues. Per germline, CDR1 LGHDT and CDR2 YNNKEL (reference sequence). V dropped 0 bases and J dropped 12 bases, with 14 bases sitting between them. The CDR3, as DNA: TGTGCCAGCAGCCAAGATGACGGACAAGTCAACACCTTC. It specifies CASSQDDGQVNTF.

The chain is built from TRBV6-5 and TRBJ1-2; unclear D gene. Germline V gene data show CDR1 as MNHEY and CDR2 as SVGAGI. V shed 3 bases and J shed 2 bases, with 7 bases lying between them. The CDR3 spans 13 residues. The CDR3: CASSYTSNYGYTF. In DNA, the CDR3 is TGTGCCAGCAGTTATACATCAAACTATGGCTACACCTTC.

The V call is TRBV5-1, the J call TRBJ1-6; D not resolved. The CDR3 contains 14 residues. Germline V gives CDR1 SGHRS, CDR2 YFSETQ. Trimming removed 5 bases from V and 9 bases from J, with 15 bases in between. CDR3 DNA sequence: TGCGCCAGCAGTCCTATAGGGCGGGGTTCACCCCTCCACTTT. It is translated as CASSPIGRGSPLHF. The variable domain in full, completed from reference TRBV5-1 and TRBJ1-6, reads KAGVTQTPRYLIKTRGQQVTLSCSPISGHRSVSWYQQTPGQGLQFLFEYFSETQRNKGNFPGRFSGRQFSNSRSEMNVSTLELGDSALYLCASSPIGRGSPLHFGNGTRLTVT.

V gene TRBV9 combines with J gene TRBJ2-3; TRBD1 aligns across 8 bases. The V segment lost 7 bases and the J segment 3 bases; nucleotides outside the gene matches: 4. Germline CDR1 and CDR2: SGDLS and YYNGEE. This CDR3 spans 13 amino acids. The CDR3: CASGDRPTDTQYF. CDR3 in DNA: TGTGCCAGCGGGGACAGGCCAACAGATACGCAGTATTTT.